Following are 8 T cell receptor beta chains from one sample sequenced in a study of cytomegalovirus exposure and HLA in healthy donors. PCR amplification relied on 60 Vbeta primers (plus 13 Jbeta primers). This table comes from immunoSEQ multiplex PCR, and its TCRdb copy is limited to in-frame clones, with some not included. The profile shows around 160,000 clones, around 80% of them singletons. What was sequenced was PBMCs. The source is a male donor in good health and CMV-seronegative.

The rearrangement joins TRBV29-1 to TRBJ1-2; 8 nucleotides match TRBD1. V trimming: 3 bases; J trimming: 8 bases; junction bases outside the gene matches: 11. This CDR3 is built from 14 residues. Germline-derived CDR1 and CDR2 are SQVTM and ANQGSEA. The CDR3 sequence is CSVERPDRGGGYTF. In DNA form, the CDR3 reads TGCAGCGTTGAGCGCCCCGACAGGGGAGGAGGCTACACCTTC. Variable domain in full (rest from reference TRBV29-1 and TRBJ1-2): SAVISQKPSRDICQRGTSLTIQCQVDSQVTMMFWYRQQPGQSLTLIATANQGSEATYESGFVIDKFPISRPNLTFSTLTVSNMSPEDSSIYLCSVERPDRGGGYTFGSGTRLTVV.

V and J are TRBV7-2 and TRBJ2-2; 11 bases are a match to TRBD2. After removal of 4 bases from V and 5 bases from J, the junction contained 3 bases not matched to a gene. The CDR3 loop spans 15 amino acids. The V gene's germline CDR1 is SGHTA and CDR2 FQGNSA. This CDR3 reads CASSSSSGGTGELFF. Written as DNA, the CDR3 is TGTGCCAGCAGCTCTTCTAGCGGGGGGACCGGGGAGCTGTTTTTT.

The chain links TRBV5-6 to TRBJ2-7, with D hard to call. The ends were cut back, 1 base at V and 2 bases at J, with 7 bases in the middle. Per germline, CDR1 SGHDT and CDR2 YYEEEE. The CDR3 loop spans 13 amino acids. The CDR3: CASSLSQTYEQYF. CDR3 nucleotide sequence: TGTGCCAGCAGCTTGTCGCAGACCTACGAGCAGTACTTC.

This sequence joins TRBV7-2 and TRBJ1-2; 8 bases match TRBD1. From germline, CDR1 is SGHTA and CDR2 FQGNSA. V dropped 3 bases and J dropped 2; count of bases not matched to a gene: 5. The length of the CDR3 is 15 residues. CDR3 protein: CASSLIRQGNYGYTF. CDR3 sequence (DNA): TGTGCCAGCAGCTTGATTCGACAGGGGAACTATGGCTACACCTTC.

V is TRBV6-1 and J is TRBJ1-1; 7 nucleotides line up with TRBD1. The V and J ends lost 2 bases and 4 bases, in that order; junction bases with no gene match: 7. Germline CDR1 and CDR2: MNHNS and SASEGT. The CDR3 covers 15 residues. CDR3 loop: CASSERGRGTTEAFF. DNA for the CDR3: TGTGCCAGCAGTGAAAGGGGCAGGGGGACCACTGAAGCTTTCTTT.

This clone was seen only once. The chain combines TRBV11-2 with TRBJ2-7, with 10 bases matching TRBD2. This CDR3 contains 15 residues. Germline V gives CDR1 SGHAT, CDR2 FQNNGV. J was trimmed by 2 bases and V by 2 bases; bases with no gene match: 3. CDR3 sequence: CASSLLAGEAYEQYF. DNA of the CDR3: TGTGCCAGCAGCTTACTAGCGGGGGAGGCCTACGAGCAGTACTTC.

This chain connects TRBV6-1 to TRBJ1-1, with 9 bases matching TRBD1. Looked up from germline, CDR1 is MNHNS and CDR2 is SASEGT. The junction had 9 bases not matched to a gene; V was cut back by 7 bases and J by 6 bases. This CDR3 region has 14 residues. The CDR3 spells CASIHGTGIAEAFF. CDR3 DNA sequence: TGTGCCAGCATCCACGGGACAGGGATCGCTGAAGCTTTCTTT.

This rearrangement joins TRBV15 to TRBJ2-5; 9 bases map to TRBD1. V shed 8 bases and J 1 base; nucleotides not matched to a gene: 8. The CDR3 runs 15 residues. Germline lookup yields CDR1 LNHNV and CDR2 YYDKDF (reference sequence). The CDR3, as DNA: TGTGCCACCGGTCTGGGGACAGGGAGCCAAGAGACCCAGTACTTC. Protein product: CATGLGTGSQETQYF.